Below, 16 T cell receptor beta chains from the same sample are listed, as sequenced in a study of T cells in Graves' hyperthyroidism and ophthalmopathy. TCR beta CDR3 sequences were amplified from RNA transcripts. First-round RT-PCR targeting the TCR CDR3 was performed with the HTBI primer set. Each CDR3 protein is one row after TCRdb ran MiXCR on the multiplex PCR reads. The sample consists of 730,000 or so distinct CDR3 sequences, 18% of them appearing once. Sequencing was carried out using blood. These receptors were collected from a woman between 50 and 59 years old with Graves' hyperthyroidism that later progressed to Graves' ophthalmopathy.

This chain uses TRBV7-2 with TRBJ2-7; D gene ambiguous. The CDR3 loop spans 15 amino acids. V lost 5 bases, J lost 0 bases, and 14 bases lay in between. From germline, CDR1 is SGHTA and CDR2 FQGNSA. The CDR3 DNA reads as TGTGCCAGCAGCCGAAGTCCTATAGGCTCCTACGAGCAGTACTTC. Translation gives CASSRSPIGSYEQYF.

The sample holds many counts of this clonotype. An end of the junction differs from the germline gene, which may be a read error. This chain links TRBV6-1 with TRBJ2-5; TRBD2 matches at 10 bases. This CDR3 comprises 14 residues. Per germline, CDR1 MNHNS and CDR2 SASEGT. For the CDR3, the DNA is TGTGCCAGCAGGGAAGCGGGGGGGCCGGAGACCCAGTACTTC. This codes for CASREAGGPETQYF.

Only a few counts were recorded for this clonotype. The chain has TRBV30 and TRBJ2-7; 13 positions agree with TRBD2. Germline CDR1 is GTSNPN and CDR2 is SVGIG (reference sequence). Germline trimming cut 5 bases from V and 2 bases from J; bases unmatched to any gene: 6. The CDR3 loop spans 15 amino acids. The CDR3 loop is CAWGGLAGSAYEQYF. CDR3 coding DNA: TGTGCCTGGGGGGGACTAGCGGGGTCAGCCTACGAGCAGTACTTC.

There are many counts of this clonotype. The V and J genes are TRBV7-2 and TRBJ1-4, with a possible D match to TRBD1 (5 bases). Looked up from germline, CDR1 is SGHTA and CDR2 is FQGNSA. This CDR3 has 15 residues. Trimming cost V 1 base and J 3 bases, with 9 bases left between them. This CDR3 is CASSLVGTSNEKLFF. The CDR3 DNA sequence: TGTGCCAGCAGCTTAGTCGGGACTTCTAATGAAAAACTGTTTTTT.

In this sample, this clonotype turned up many times. The chain recombines TRBV7-8 with TRBJ1-5, with no clear D. Trimming stripped 2 bases from V and 7 bases from J, with 6 bases between. From germline, CDR1 is SGHVS and CDR2 FQNEAQ. The CDR3 sequence is 12 residues long. The CDR3 spells CASSLPGQPQHF. The CDR3 nucleotides are TGTGCCAGCAGCTTACCCGGACAGCCCCAGCATTTT.

The rearrangement uses TRBV6-1 and TRBJ1-1; D is possibly TRBD1 (5 bases). The CDR3 is made up of 13 amino acids. The V and J ends lost 6 bases and 2 bases respectively, with 10 bases between them. Germline CDR1 reads MNHNS; CDR2 reads SASEGT. The CDR3 nucleotides are TGTGCCAGCAGAGGACAAATAAACACTGAAGCTTTCTTT. Encoded protein: CASRGQINTEAFF.

This clonotype was detected ten times or more. The chain couples TRBV12-3 or TRBV12-4 to TRBJ1-5; no definite D call. V was cut by 3 bases and J by 7 bases, with 7 bases left in between. The CDR3 consists of 12 residues. The CDR3 nucleotides read TGTGCCAGCAGTTTCGGCCAACAGCCCCAGCATTTT. Translating it yields CASSFGQQPQHF.

This rearrangement joins TRBV6-6 to TRBJ2-1; 7 bases match TRBD1. With 0 bases clipped from V and 7 bases from J, the junction kept 6 bases outside the gene matches. The CDR3 is 15 amino acids. Germline CDR1 and CDR2: MNHNY and SVGAGI (reference sequence). Written as DNA, the CDR3 is TGTGCCAGCAGTTACTCGGGACAGAGAGTGAATGAGCAGTTCTTC. It specifies CASSYSGQRVNEQFF.

This clonotype was counted ten times or more. The chain uses TRBV18 and TRBJ1-4, with TRBD1 identical over 9 bases. V was clipped by 3 bases and J by 10 bases; unmatched bases: 12. Germline V gene sequence: CDR1 KGHSH, CDR2 LQKENI. The CDR3 loop spans 16 amino acids. Here the CDR3 reads CASSPYRTGDFGKLFF. In DNA, the CDR3 is TGTGCCAGCTCACCCTATCGGACAGGGGATTTTGGAAAACTGTTTTTT. Full variable domain (missing parts from reference TRBV18 and TRBJ1-4): NAGVMQNPRHLVRRRGQEARLRCSPMKGHSHVYWYRQLPEEGLKFMVYLQKENIIDESGMPKERFSAEFPKEGPSILRIQQVVRGDSAAYFCASSPYRTGDFGKLFFGSGTQLSVL.

The chain links TRBV10-3 to TRBJ2-3, with 9 bases identical to TRBD2. Germline V gene lookup returns CDR1 ENHRY and CDR2 SYGVKD. CDR3 size: 17 residues. The junction had 7 bases not matched to a gene; V was cut back by 3 bases and J by 0 bases. The CDR3 region is CAISDPGLASSTDTQYF. The CDR3, as DNA: TGTGCCATCAGTGACCCGGGACTAGCCAGTAGCACAGATACGCAGTATTTT.

This clonotype was observed a few times. The chain links TRBV6-2 or TRBV6-3 to TRBJ2-3, with TRBD2 matching 11 bases. Per germline, CDR1 MNHEY and CDR2 SVGEGT. The CDR3 runs to 16 residues. J gave up 2 bases and V 5 bases, and 6 bases lay outside the gene matches. The CDR3 reads CASSITSGGTTDTQYF. CDR3 nucleotides: TGTGCCAGCAGTATAACTAGCGGGGGAACCACAGATACGCAGTATTTT.

This rearrangement joins TRBV5-1 to TRBJ1-2; 8 bases line up with TRBD1. This CDR3 comprises 15 residues. Trimming at V came to 10 bases and at J to 2 bases, leaving 13 bases not matched to a gene. Germline V gene data show CDR1 as SGHRS and CDR2 as YFSETQ. CDR3 DNA: TGCGCCCACGACAGGGGAAAAGTGAGAAACTATGGCTACACCTTC. Translated: CAHDRGKVRNYGYTF.

This clonotype was seen ten or more times. The V and J genes are TRBV28 and TRBJ1-5; 8 nucleotides match TRBD1. The CDR3 is made up of 15 amino acids. Germline V gives CDR1 MDHEN, CDR2 SYDVKM. V was clipped by 7 bases and J by 2 bases; unmatched bases: 7. The DNA for the CDR3 is TGTGCCAGCACCCCAACGGGACAGGGCAATCAGCCCCAGCATTTT. As protein: CASTPTGQGNQPQHF.

The chain joins TRBV6-1 to TRBJ2-5; TRBD1 matches at 7 bases. CDR1 is MNHNS, CDR2 SASEGT, per germline. This CDR3 has 15 amino acids. V lost 1 base and J lost 5; bases outside the gene matches: 7. CDR3 region: CASSEGSVTGETQYF. CDR3 in DNA: TGTGCCAGCAGTGAAGGTAGCGTGACAGGGGAGACCCAGTACTTC.

The V call is TRBV29-1, the J call TRBJ2-3; no definite D call. Trimming left V 4 bases short and J 2 bases short, with 13 bases between. The CDR3 is made up of 14 amino acids. Germline values: CDR1 SQVTM, CDR2 ANQGSEA. CDR3 bases: TGCAGCGTTGTACAATGGGCGGACACAGATACGCAGTATTTT. This encodes CSVVQWADTDTQYF.

The V call is TRBV20-1, the J call TRBJ2-2, with D possibly being TRBD2 (6 bases). The CDR3 runs 16 residues. Germline V lookup: CDR1 DFQATT, CDR2 SNEGSKA (reference sequence). The V end was cut by 0 bases, the J end by 3 bases, with 14 bases between. CDR3 sequence (DNA): TGCAGTGCTAGAGATCTCCGGAGGGCGGACACCGGGGAGCTGTTTTTT. As protein: CSARDLRRADTGELFF.